This is a list of T cell receptor beta chains from one sample in a study of tumor-infiltrating lymphocytes in primary liver carcinoma. TCRdb used MiXCR to reprocess the multiplex PCR reads, holding one entry per CDR3 protein. The sample lists under 200,000 distinct CDR3 sequences, 65% occurring once. The specimen sequenced was peripheral blood. Receptors were obtained from a woman aged 55-70 years with primary liver carcinoma and hepatitis B virus infection. Both conserved end residues are part of each CDR3. The D gene is left open where the match is weak. Clone size is stated in some rows and not others, as once, few, many or a class when expanded.

J,length,size,V,D,CDR3,DNA
TRBJ1-5,18,.,TRBV5-5,.,CASSLAARGGYSNQPQHF,TGTGCCAGCAGCTTGGCGGCCAGGGGTGGATATAGCAATCAGCCCCAGCATTTT
TRBJ2-7,17,.,TRBV7-8,.,CARSLGHQGPTSYEQYF,TGTGCCAGGAGCTTAGGGCACCAGGGCCCCACCTCCTACGAGCAGTACTTC
TRBJ2-1,13,few,TRBV18,.,CASSPGRNNEQFF,TGTGCCAGCTCACCCGGCAGAAACAATGAGCAGTTCTTC
TRBJ2-7,15,.,TRBV6-2/TRBV6-3,.,CASNSGGRPNYEQYF,TGTGCCAGCAATTCAGGGGGGAGACCAAACTACGAGCAGTACTTC
TRBJ1-1,14,few,TRBV11-1,.,CVSSLGASNTEAFF,TGTGTCAGCAGTTTAGGGGCGTCGAACACTGAAGCTTTCTTT
TRBJ2-4,15,many,TRBV6-5,TRBD2,CASSTRGVAKNIQYF,TGTGCCAGCAGCACTCGGGGGGTAGCCAAAAACATTCAGTACTTC
TRBJ1-5,13,many,TRBV12-3/TRBV12-4,.,CASSFRYNQPQHF,TGTGCCAGCAGTTTCCGGTACAATCAGCCCCAGCATTTT
TRBJ2-5,13,many,TRBV5-4,.,CASSRTVKETQYF,TGTGCCAGCAGCCGGACAGTGAAAGAGACCCAGTACTTC
TRBJ2-7,14,.,TRBV29-1,.,CRVTGIARTYEQYF,TGCAGAGTGACTGGGATAGCGAGAACCTACGAGCAGTACTTC
TRBJ2-3,15,.,TRBV6-5,TRBD1,CASATPGQGVDTHYF,TGTGCCAGTGCTACACCGGGACAGGGGGTAGATACGCACTATTTT
TRBJ1-4,18,few,TRBV14,TRBD1,CASSLWTGGAGTNEKLFF,TGTGCCAGCAGCCTATGGACAGGGGGCGCGGGGACTAATGAAAAACTGTTTTTT
TRBJ2-3,13,.,TRBV11-3,.,CTSSLADTDTQYF,TGTACGAGCAGCTTAGCTGACACAGATACGCAGTATTTT
TRBJ1-5,15,.,TRBV5-1,.,CASSFSGRGNQPQHF,TGCGCCAGCAGCTTCTCCGGGAGGGGCAATCAGCCCCAGCATTTT
TRBJ2-1,16,.,TRBV4-2,.,CANSQGTPSSYNEQFF,TGTGCCAACAGCCAAGGGACTCCGAGCTCCTACAATGAGCAGTTCTTC
TRBJ2-7,16,.,TRBV11-2,TRBD2,CPSSSLGLEAHYEQYF,TGTCCTAGCAGCTCCCTGGGACTAGAGGCCCACTACGAGCAGTACTTC
TRBJ2-5,15,.,TRBV11-2,TRBD2,CASSPRREGSVTQYF,TGTGCCAGTAGCCCCAGGAGGGAGGGTAGCGTGACCCAGTACTTC
TRBJ1-5,18,.,TRBV11-2,TRBD1,CVSSQGAGGLHSNQPQHF,TGTGTCAGCAGCCAGGGGGCAGGGGGGCTCCACAGCAATCAGCCCCAGCATTTT
TRBJ1-1,16,few,TRBV6-1,.,CASSFRSLSMNTEAFF,TGCGCCAGCAGCTTCCGAAGCTTATCTATGAACACTGAGGCTTTCTTT
TRBJ2-7,13,.,TRBV11-2,.,CASSLESRAEQNF,TGTGCCAGCAGTTTAGAGTCGAGGGCCGAGCAGAACTTC
TRBJ2-3,13,.,TRBV6-6,.,CASISRGTDTQYF,TGTGCCAGCATCTCTCGGGGGACAGATACGCAGTATTTT
TRBJ2-3,14,many,TRBV6-1,.,CASSEWGRADTQYF,TGTGCCAGCAGTGAATGGGGGCGGGCAGATACGCAGTATTTT
TRBJ1-1,15,.,TRBV11-2,.,CASSLIASMDTEAFF,TGTGCCAGCAGCTTAATTGCCTCTATGGATACTGAAGCTTTCTTT
TRBJ2-7,11,medium-sized,TRBV11-2,.,CASSLGHEQYF,TGTGCCAGCAGCTTAGGACACGAGCAGTACTTC
TRBJ2-4,14,.,TRBV28,.,CASRVSGVRNVQYF,TGTGCCAGCAGAGTTAGCGGTGTTCGGAACGTTCAGTACTTC
TRBJ2-6,16,few,TRBV7-3,.,CASSLSGGSGANVLTF,TGTGCCAGCAGCTTATCCGGCGGCTCTGGGGCCAACGTCCTGACTTTC
TRBJ2-7,11,many,TRBV7-8,.,CASSVSSVQYF,TGTGCCAGCAGCGTCTCTAGCGTGCAGTACTTC
TRBJ2-1,12,few,TRBV30,.,CAWSVPGPEQFF,TGTGCCTGGAGTGTACCGGGCCCGGAGCAGTTCTTC
TRBJ2-2,15,.,TRBV20-1,.,CSARPWDEGTVELFF,TGCAGTGCTAGGCCTTGGGACGAAGGAACCGTGGAGCTGTTTTTT
TRBJ1-5,13,.,TRBV12-3/TRBV12-4,.,CPGTPGGNQPQHF,TGTCCCGGCACCCCTGGGGGCAATCAGCCCCAGCATTTT
TRBJ2-7,14,many,TRBV10-3,.,CATDQDGVGDEQYF,TGTGCCACCGACCAGGATGGAGTTGGTGACGAGCAGTACTTC
TRBJ2-3,14,.,TRBV5-1,.,CASILGGPPDTQYF,TGCGCCAGCATCTTGGGAGGTCCCCCAGATACGCAGTATTTT
TRBJ2-1,15,.,TRBV5-4,TRBD2,CARSLVAGDHNEQFF,TGTGCTAGAAGCTTGGTGGCGGGAGATCACAATGAGCAGTTCTTC
TRBJ2-3,13,.,TRBV28,.,CVSSFNLGLGPNF,TGTGTCAGCAGTTTCAATCTCGGGTTGGGACCCAATTTT
TRBJ2-5,16,many,TRBV11-2,TRBD2,CASSSLGLAGLETQYF,TGTGCCAGCAGTTCCCTGGGGCTAGCGGGATTGGAGACCCAGTACTTC
TRBJ2-6,15,many,TRBV6-2/TRBV6-3,TRBD1,CASSPTGAGANVLTF,TGTGCCAGCAGTCCAACAGGGGCTGGGGCCAACGTCCTGACTTTC
TRBJ1-3,13,.,TRBV29-1,.,CSVEVSSRNTIYF,TGCAGCGTTGAAGTGAGCAGCAGAAACACCATATATTTT
TRBJ2-7,15,few,TRBV5-1,TRBD1,CASRPGQGGTYEQYF,TGCGCCAGCAGACCCGGACAGGGAGGTACCTACGAGCAGTACTTC
TRBJ2-1,16,.,TRBV25-1,TRBD1,CASSELGQGSYNEEFF,TGTGCCAGCAGTGAATTGGGACAGGGTTCCTACAATGAGGAGTTCTTC
TRBJ2-1,16,.,TRBV11-2,.,CARSPLRRSSYNEQFF,TGTGCCAGGAGCCCGCTTCGGCGGAGCTCTTACAATGAGCAGTTCTTC
TRBJ2-7,13,.,TRBV11-3,.,CTSRPGEANEQYF,TGTACCAGCAGGCCAGGGGAGGCCAACGAGCAGTACTTC
TRBJ2-4,17,.,TRBV12-5,TRBD1,CASGLGDRGSAKNTQYF,TGTGCTAGTGGTTTGGGGGACAGGGGAAGCGCCAAAAACACTCAGTACTTC
TRBJ1-1,12,.,TRBV29-1,TRBD1,CSVGRDRLKASF,TGCAGCGTTGGCCGGGACAGGCTGAAAGCTTCCTTT
TRBJ2-7,12,many,TRBV23-1,.,CASSQQGYEQYF,TGCGCCAGCAGTCAACAGGGCTACGAGCAGTACTTC
TRBJ2-1,14,.,TRBV12-5,TRBD2,CANGWGLAGNEQFF,TGTGCTAATGGCTGGGGACTAGCAGGGAATGAGCAGTTCTTC
TRBJ2-2,15,.,TRBV5-1,.,CASSTRLANTGELFF,TGCGCCAGCAGCACCCGACTAGCGAACACCGGGGAGCTGTTTTTT
TRBJ2-1,19,once,TRBV24-1,.,CATSGRRQGLVRTYNEQFF,TGTGCCACCAGTGGGAGACGGCAAGGTCTAGTCCGGACCTACAATGAGCAGTTCTTC
TRBJ1-2,14,.,TRBV12-3/TRBV12-4,.,CASTLRTVNYGYAF,TGTGCCAGCACCCTCCGGACGGTTAACTATGGCTACGCCTTC
TRBJ2-1,16,few,TRBV5-1,.,CASSLEAGRTYNEQFF,TGCGCCAGCAGCTTGGAGGCGGGGCGAACCTACAATGAGCAGTTCTTC
TRBJ2-5,15,.,TRBV6-2/TRBV6-3,.,CASTISRTLQEAQYF,TGTGCCAGCACGATATCCAGGACACTCCAAGAGGCCCAGTACTTC
TRBJ2-3,18,.,TRBV6-6,TRBD1,CASSPQSGDRETLDTQYF,TGTGCCAGCAGCCCCCAATCCGGGGACAGAGAAACACTAGATACGCAGTATTTT
TRBJ2-5,15,many,TRBV4-2,.,CASGRRGTSQETQYF,TGTGCCAGCGGACGTCGTGGCACTTCCCAAGAGACCCAGTACTTC
TRBJ1-1,13,.,TRBV6-5,.,CASSYQENTEVFF,TGTGCCAGCAGTTACCAGGAGAACACTGAAGTTTTCTTT
TRBJ2-2,16,.,TRBV14,TRBD1,CASSLRDRGQTGELFF,TGTGCCAGCAGCCTCCGGGACAGGGGGCAAACCGGGGAGCTGTTTTTT
TRBJ2-1,13,.,TRBV19,.,CASSLPAGDEQFF,TGTGCCAGTAGCCTTCCAGCAGGCGATGAGCAGTTCTTC